These T cell receptor beta chains were read from a single sample in a study of shared clonotypes between healthy human individuals. TCRdb's copy holds only in-frame clones and misses some; the assay was immunoSEQ multiplex PCR. The top ten hold 0.5% to 0.65% of the sample, which has fewer than 1.4 million clones, around 78% seen once. The specimen was memory CD4+ T cells from PBMCs. These receptors all stem from a man between 18 and 35 years old in good health. Some clones in this sample may be carry-over from other donors' samples. Both conserved end residues are part of each CDR3. D genes are given only for firm matches. Part of the rows lack a size; the others show once, few, many or a class for expanded clones.

>TRBJ2-7|few|TRBD2|21|TRBV4-1
CASSPWRADRASGSFSYEQYF
TGCGCCAGCAGCCCCTGGCGGGCAGATAGGGCTAGCGGGAGCTTTTCTTACGAGCAGTACTTC
>TRBJ2-1|.|TRBD2|14|TRBV12-5
CASGYAGAYNEQFF
TGTGCTAGTGGTTATGCGGGGGCCTACAATGAGCAGTTCTTC
>TRBJ2-7|.|.|14|TRBV5-1
CASSFGGSAYEQYF
TGCGCCAGCAGCTTCGGTGGTAGTGCCTACGAGCAGTACTTC
>TRBJ1-1|.|.|15|TRBV5-1
CASSFGQSANTEAFF
TGCGCCAGCAGCTTCGGACAGTCGGCTAACACTGAAGCTTTCTTT
>TRBJ2-2|.|.|13|TRBV5-1
CASSSGRSGELFF
TGCGCCAGCAGCTCAGGGAGGTCCGGGGAGCTGTTTTTT
>TRBJ2-3|.|.|14|TRBV7-9
CASSRGTTGDTQYF
TGTGCCAGCAGCCGAGGGACGACCGGAGATACGCAGTATTTT
>TRBJ2-1|.|.|14|TRBV7-3
CASSLSSIWDEQFF
TGTGCCAGCAGCTTAAGCTCCATATGGGATGAGCAGTTCTTC
>TRBJ2-3|.|.|14|TRBV6-4
CATPFRDSPDTQYF
TGTGCCACCCCTTTCCGGGACTCCCCAGATACGCAGTATTTT
>TRBJ1-1|few|.|14|TRBV6-5
CASSSGERNTEAFF
TGTGCCAGCAGTTCGGGGGAAAGGAACACTGAAGCTTTCTTT
>TRBJ1-5|many|.|13|TRBV6-4
CASSRGTGEPQHF
TGTGCCAGCAGTCGCGGGACGGGGGAGCCCCAGCATTTT
>TRBJ1-2|.|.|17|TRBV5-1
CASSLDGYGPTLGGYTF
TGCGCCAGCAGCTTGGATGGTTATGGGCCCACGCTCGGAGGCTACACCTTC
>TRBJ1-4|.|.|13|TRBV29-1
CSAGGQPNEKLFF
TGCAGCGCCGGGGGGCAACCTAATGAAAAACTGTTTTTT
>TRBJ1-3|.|.|17|TRBV5-6
CASSLASQAPTGNTIYF
TGTGCCAGCAGCTTGGCTTCCCAGGCACCCACTGGAAACACCATATATTTT
>TRBJ1-1|.|TRBD1|15|TRBV7-9
CASSPRTGQNTEAFF
TGTGCCAGCAGCCCGCGGACAGGGCAAAACACTGAAGCTTTCTTT
>TRBJ2-7|.|TRBD1|15|TRBV7-2
CASSSTPGQGYEQYF
TGTGCCAGCAGCTCGACGCCGGGACAGGGCTACGAGCAGTACTTC
>TRBJ1-2|.|.|18|TRBV9
CASSPRRGAGEARYGYTF
TGTGCCAGCAGCCCACGGAGGGGGGCAGGGGAAGCAAGGTATGGCTACACCTTC
>TRBJ2-2|.|.|16|TRBV5-1
CASSLDGPRNTGELFF
TGCGCCAGCAGCTTGGACGGGCCCCGGAACACCGGGGAGCTGTTTTTT
>TRBJ1-5|once|.|13|TRBV18
CASSPEELKPQHF
TGTGCCAGCTCACCAGAGGAACTCAAGCCCCAGCATTTT
>TRBJ1-2|.|.|13|TRBV29-1
CSVGRREEQSYTF
TGCAGCGTTGGAAGAAGGGAAGAGCAGAGCTACACCTTC
>TRBJ2-1|once|TRBD2|12|TRBV15
CATSTLLAEQFF
TGTGCCACCAGCACCTTACTAGCGGAGCAGTTCTTC
>TRBJ2-3|.|TRBD2|15|TRBV7-6
CASSSPGLGRETQYF
TGTGCCAGCAGCTCCCCGGGACTAGGGAGGGAGACGCAGTATTTT
>TRBJ1-2|once|TRBD1|15|TRBV5-4
CASSSRDRPNYGYTF
TGTGCCAGCAGCTCCCGGGACAGGCCTAACTATGGCTACACCTTC
>TRBJ1-5|once|.|12|TRBV19
CASSVRNQPQHF
TGTGCCAGTAGCGTCCGCAATCAGCCCCAGCATTTT
>TRBJ1-1|.|.|11|TRBV7-9
CASSSGRAAFF
TGTGCCAGCAGCTCTGGGCGGGCGGCTTTCTTT
>TRBJ2-3|.|TRBD2|15|TRBV9
CASSLAEGSTDTQYF
TGTGCCAGCAGCCTAGCGGAGGGGAGCACAGATACGCAGTATTTT
>TRBJ2-7|.|.|14|TRBV28
CASSFLSGGYEQYF
TGTGCCAGCAGTTTCTTAAGTGGCGGCTACGAGCAGTACTTC
>TRBJ2-5|.|.|13|TRBV6-6
CASTRGQSETQYF
TGTGCCAGCACGCGGGGACAGTCAGAGACCCAGTACTTC
>TRBJ2-7|.|.|13|TRBV7-6
CASSLAEGVEQYF
TGTGCCAGCAGCTTAGCGGAAGGGGTCGAGCAGTACTTC
>TRBJ1-6|.|.|13|TRBV13
CASSTAERSPLHF
TGTGCCAGCAGCACTGCAGAACGGTCACCCCTCCACTTT
>TRBJ2-7|.|.|12|TRBV6-5
CASSYRGYEQYF
TGTGCCAGCAGTTATAGAGGGTACGAGCAGTACTTC
>TRBJ2-7|.|TRBD2|15|TRBV29-1
CSVVPGGTHSYEQYF
TGCAGCGTTGTACCGGGGGGGACACACTCCTACGAGCAGTACTTC
>TRBJ2-5|.|TRBD2|15|TRBV7-2
CASSLFGGRGETQYF
TGTGCCAGCAGCTTATTCGGCGGGAGGGGGGAGACCCAGTACTTC
>TRBJ2-3|.|.|13|TRBV7-6
CASSFPRDSTQYF
TGTGCCAGCAGCTTCCCCAGGGATTCGACGCAGTATTTT
>TRBJ2-1|.|.|15|TRBV28
CASSFHRGPVYEQFF
TGTGCCAGCAGTTTTCACCGGGGGCCGGTTTATGAGCAGTTCTTC
>TRBJ1-1|.|.|15|TRBV27
CASTKTGGRGTEAFF
TGTGCCAGCACCAAAACGGGGGGCAGGGGCACTGAAGCTTTCTTT
>TRBJ2-5|.|TRBD1|17|TRBV7-7
CASSLSFPGQGGETQYF
TGTGCCAGCAGCTTATCCTTCCCAGGACAGGGAGGAGAGACCCAGTACTTC
>TRBJ1-2|once|.|14|TRBV7-2
CASSLGHLNYGYTF
TGTGCCAGCAGCTTAGGTCACCTTAACTATGGCTACACCTTC
>TRBJ1-4|few|TRBD1|15|TRBV28
CASRFVGQGNEKLFF
TGTGCCAGCAGATTCGTGGGACAGGGGAATGAAAAACTGTTTTTT
>TRBJ2-3|.|.|14|TRBV4-3
CASSQEEWTDTQYF
TGCGCCAGCAGCCAAGAGGAGTGGACAGATACGCAGTATTTT
>TRBJ2-2|once|TRBD1|16|TRBV27
CASSRTGTGLSGELFF
TGTGCCAGCAGTCGAACCGGGACAGGGTTATCCGGGGAGCTGTTTTTT
>TRBJ1-1|.|TRBD1|15|TRBV28
CASSLSRTGFTEAFF
TGTGCCAGCAGTTTATCCCGGACAGGTTTCACTGAAGCTTTCTTT
>TRBJ2-7|.|TRBD1|16|TRBV4-3
CASSQAWTGGTYEQYF
TGCGCCAGCAGCCAAGCTTGGACAGGGGGCACGTACGAGCAGTACTTC
>TRBJ2-3|.|TRBD1|17|TRBV28
CASSLLGGTGGTDTQYF
TGTGCCAGCAGTTTATTAGGGGGGACAGGGGGCACAGATACGCAGTATTTT
>TRBJ1-3|.|TRBD1|17|TRBV5-1
CASSYLGQGVSGNTIYF
TGCGCCAGCAGTTATCTCGGGCAGGGGGTCTCTGGAAACACCATATATTTT
>TRBJ1-2|many|.|14|TRBV7-8
CASSTGGGVRGYTF
TGTGCCAGCAGCACGGGCGGAGGGGTACGTGGCTACACCTTC
>TRBJ1-2|.|.|15|TRBV5-4
CASSLRGGTSYGYTF
TGTGCCAGCAGCTTGCGCGGGGGGACAAGCTATGGCTACACCTTC
>TRBJ2-7|.|TRBD2|14|TRBV7-9
CASSASGSPYEQYF
TGTGCCAGCAGCGCTAGCGGGAGTCCCTACGAGCAGTACTTC
>TRBJ2-5|once|.|14|TRBV5-1
CASSLVGGKETQYF
TGCGCCAGCAGCTTGGTCGGAGGGAAAGAGACCCAGTACTTC
>TRBJ2-4|.|TRBD1|13|TRBV9
CASSVGTGDIQYF
TGTGCCAGCAGCGTAGGGACAGGGGACATTCAGTACTTC
>TRBJ2-2|.|.|17|TRBV18
CASSPLESSGNTGELFF
TGTGCCAGCTCACCCTTGGAGAGTAGCGGGAACACCGGGGAGCTGTTTTTT
>TRBJ1-1|.|.|13|TRBV7-7
CASSAGTGTEAFF
TGTGCCAGCAGCGCTGGAACAGGTACTGAAGCTTTCTTT
>TRBJ2-3|once|.|12|TRBV7-3
CASSYLGDTQYF
TGTGCCAGCAGTTATCTTGGGGATACGCAGTATTTT